These 22 T cell receptor beta chains were all obtained from the same sample, sequenced in a study of T cells of healthy individuals. TCRdb redid the calling of the 5' RACE reads with MiXCR, one entry per CDR3 protein. The sample shows around 80,000 distinct CDR3 sequences, roughly 5.1% of them seen only once. The receptors shown here come from a female donor in good health.

This clonotype appeared many times. The rearrangement uses TRBV6-2 or TRBV6-3 and TRBJ2-5; D gene uncertain. CDR1 and CDR2 from the germline V gene are MNHEY and SVGEGT. This CDR3 has 12 residues. V was trimmed by 4 bases and J by 1 base, leaving 4 bases between them. The CDR3 region is CASSSSQETQYF. As DNA, the CDR3 is TGTGCCAGCAGTTCCTCCCAAGAGACCCAGTACTTC.

This chain connects TRBV20-1 to TRBJ2-7, with TRBD1 identical over 11 bases. From germline, CDR1 is DFQATT and CDR2 SNEGSKA (reference sequence). The CDR3 has 14 residues. In nucleotides, the CDR3 is TGCAGCGAGGCCTCCGGGACAGGGGGGAACGAGCAGTACTTC. It codes for CSEASGTGGNEQYF.

This clonotype was seen ten or more times. This chain uses TRBV20-1 with TRBJ1-1; D not certain. Germline loops: CDR1 DFQATT, CDR2 SNEGSKA (reference sequence). Trimming took 6 bases from V and 1 from J, leaving 12 bases between them. The CDR3 length is 13 residues. The CDR3 DNA reads TGCAGTGCCGCTCCCGGATCGAACACTGAAGCTTTCTTT. Protein sequence: CSAAPGSNTEAFF.

The rearrangement joins TRBV24-1 to TRBJ1-5; D is undetermined. V shed 4 bases and J shed 0 bases, with 12 bases lying between them. The germline V gene has CDR1 KGHDR and CDR2 SFDVKD. CDR3 length equals 16 residues. CDR3 residues: CATSDATDYSNQPQHF. The DNA for the CDR3 is TGTGCCACCAGTGACGCCACAGATTATAGCAATCAGCCCCAGCATTTT.

This clonotype was observed a handful of times. The V and J genes are TRBV12-3 or TRBV12-4 and TRBJ1-1; 9 bases align to TRBD1. The CDR3 length is 15 residues. Trimming at V came to 6 bases and at J to 7 bases, leaving 12 bases not matched to a gene. The chain's CDR3 is CASSRRGQGRSEAFF. The CDR3 DNA follows: TGTGCCAGCAGCCGTCGGGGACAGGGTCGGAGTGAAGCTTTCTTT.

This clonotype was seen more than once but under ten times. A much more abundant neighbour one base away suggests this may be a read error. This rearrangement joins TRBV6-1 to TRBJ1-5, with D unresolved. The germline CDR1 and CDR2 sequences are MNHNS and SASEGT. This CDR3 has 12 amino acids. For the CDR3, the DNA is TGTGCCAGCAGCCATAGCAATCAGCCCCAGAATTTT. Protein product: CASSHSNQPQNF.

Many counts were recorded for this clonotype. The chain carries TRBV7-3 and TRBJ2-5; 9 nucleotides agree with TRBD2. CDR3 size: 19 residues. V trimming: 1 base; J trimming: 4 bases; junction bases outside the gene matches: 16. Germline V gives CDR1 SGHTA, CDR2 FQGTGA. This CDR3 is CASSLMPYGGRGPRETQYF. CDR3 DNA: TGTGCCAGCAGCTTAATGCCCTACGGCGGGAGGGGGCCCCGAGAGACCCAGTACTTC.

This clonotype was detected a few times. CDR3 region: CASSYGYTGRGYEQYF. In DNA form, the CDR3 reads TGTGCCAGCAGTTACGGATATACCGGGAGAGGCTACGAGCAGTACTTC. V gene TRBV6-6 combines with J gene TRBJ2-7, with D perhaps TRBD2 (6 bases). Germline V gene sequence: CDR1 MNHNY, CDR2 SVGAGI (reference sequence). The V end was cut by 2 bases, the J end by 3 bases, with 17 bases between. CDR3 length: 16 amino acids.

Only a few counts were recorded for this clonotype. This chain joins TRBV29-1 and TRBJ1-2; 7 bases match TRBD1. Germline V gives CDR1 SQVTM, CDR2 ANQGSEA. The CDR3 has 12 residues. V dropped 0 bases and J dropped 5; count of bases not matched to a gene: 0. The DNA for the CDR3 is TGCAGCGTTGAAGACAGGGGGTATGGCTACACCTTC. Protein sequence: CSVEDRGYGYTF.

This clonotype appeared a few times. The CDR3 is CASSSRGGGNTIYF. The DNA for the CDR3 is TGTGCCAGCAGTTCAAGGGGAGGCGGAAACACCATATATTTT. The chain links TRBV6-5 to TRBJ1-3, with a tentative D call TRBD1 (5 bases). Trimming pared 4 bases from V and 4 bases from J, leaving 11 bases between. Germline CDR1 and CDR2: MNHEY and SVGAGI. This CDR3 has 14 amino acids.

This clonotype was seen ten or more times. J is TRBJ2-7 and V is TRBV30; TRBD2 agrees at 8 bases. Germline V lookup: CDR1 GTSNPN, CDR2 SVGIG (reference sequence). The junction had 7 bases not matched to a gene; V was cut back by 5 bases and J by 4 bases. The CDR3 is made up of 13 amino acids. CDR3 protein: CAWSIGGAYEQYF. CDR3 DNA sequence: TGTGCCTGGTCCATCGGGGGGGCATACGAGCAGTACTTC.

This clonotype was seen more than once but under ten times. V and J are TRBV30 and TRBJ1-1; the D is unclear. Trimming cost V 0 bases and J 1 base, with 9 bases left between them. In germline, CDR1 is GTSNPN, CDR2 SVGIG (reference sequence). The CDR3 is made up of 14 amino acids. CDR3 nucleotides: TGTGCCTGGAGTGTATTTAGAGGGAACACTGAAGCTTTCTTT. Amino acids: CAWSVFRGNTEAFF.

At least ten counts were recorded for this clonotype. The chain recombines TRBV4-3 with TRBJ2-3, with D unclear. Germline CDR1 LGHNA, CDR2 YSLEER. V lost 0 bases to trimming and J lost 0 bases, with 7 bases between them. The CDR3 is 15 residues long. CDR3 DNA sequence: TGCGCCAGCAGCCAAGATCAGGCTAGCACAGATACGCAGTATTTT. It specifies CASSQDQASTDTQYF.

This clonotype was recorded a few times. The CDR3 nucleotides are TGTGCCAGCAGCGCCCTATCGGGAGGGCCCCGGGAGCAGTACTTC. Its translation is CASSALSGGPREQYF. The V gene is TRBV9, the J gene TRBJ2-7; 8 bases agree with TRBD2. With 3 bases clipped from V and 7 bases from J, the junction kept 12 bases outside the gene matches. CDR1 and CDR2 from the germline V gene are SGDLS and YYNGEE. The CDR3 loop spans 15 amino acids.

In DNA form, the CDR3 reads TGCACCAGCAGCCAAGATGATTGGGGACGGGGATACACCGGGGAGCTGTTTTTT. This gives the protein CTSSQDDWGRGYTGELFF. V gene TRBV1 combines with J gene TRBJ2-2; the table's D call TRBD1 went unverified against the DNA. TRBV1 is listed as a pseudogene. The CDR3 loop spans 18 amino acids.

This clonotype was detected ten times or more. The V gene is TRBV10-3, the J gene TRBJ2-6; possible D gene TRBD1, 5 bases. The CDR3 is 19 amino acids. Germline assignment: CDR1 ENHRY and CDR2 SYGVKD. V was shortened by 3 bases and J by 0 bases, with 18 bases between the two germline ends. The CDR3 DNA follows: TGTGCCATCAGTGAAGTCGCAGGGCAGGGAAGCTCTGGGGCCAACGTCCTGACTTTC. It specifies CAISEVAGQGSSGANVLTF.

In its sample, this clonotype was seen many times. V and J are TRBV7-2 and TRBJ2-1, with D possibly TRBD2 on 5 matching bases. Germline loops: CDR1 SGHTA, CDR2 FQGNSA. CDR3 length equals 16 residues. V was clipped by 0 bases and J by 0 bases, with 9 bases between them. Here the CDR3 reads CASSLAGASSYNEQFF. The CDR3 DNA reads TGTGCCAGCAGCTTAGCGGGAGCAAGCTCCTACAATGAGCAGTTCTTC.

This clonotype was detected many times. The chain has TRBV20-1 and TRBJ2-7; TRBD2 is a possible D gene (5 bases). V lost 7 bases and J 0 bases, leaving 16 bases between the germline ends. Germline V gene data show CDR1 as DFQATT and CDR2 as SNEGSKA (reference sequence). The CDR3 has 14 residues. The CDR3 protein is CSVGGGIDSYEQYF. CDR3 in DNA: TGCAGTGTTGGAGGCGGAATTGACTCCTACGAGCAGTACTTC.

In this sample, this clonotype turned up many times. The V gene is TRBV10-3, the J gene TRBJ2-1; no clear D. Germline V lookup: CDR1 ENHRY, CDR2 SYGVKD. This CDR3 region has 13 residues. The V gene lost 2 bases and the J gene lost 5 bases, with 7 bases spanning the gap. The CDR3 DNA reads as TGTGCCATCAGTGAGGGATATAACAATGAGCAGTTCTTC. This sequence encodes CAISEGYNNEQFF.

Only a few counts were recorded for this clonotype. The chain recombines TRBV12-3 or TRBV12-4 with TRBJ1-1, with D perhaps matching TRBD1 (6 bases). The V gene lost 6 bases and the J gene lost 8 bases, with 25 bases spanning the gap. The CDR3 contains 16 residues. CDR3 DNA: TGTGCCAGCAGCCCTCCGTGGGGGGGGCCCGGCGTGGAAGCTTTCTTT. Translating gives CASSPPWGGPGVEAFF.

This clonotype showed up many times. V gene TRBV27 combines with J gene TRBJ2-5; 9 nucleotides agree with TRBD2. This CDR3 has 18 amino acids. The germline V gene encodes CDR1 MNHEY and CDR2 SMNVEV (reference sequence). V was clipped by 0 bases and J by 5 bases; unmatched bases: 13. CDR3 protein: CASSLSRTSGRPKETQYF. In DNA, the CDR3 is TGTGCCAGCAGTTTATCGAGAACGAGCGGGAGGCCGAAGGAGACCCAGTACTTC.

This clonotype was counted only a few times. The chain couples TRBV7-8 to TRBJ2-1; D possibly corresponds to TRBD2 (6 bases). The CDR3 is 14 amino acids. The germline CDR1 and CDR2 sequences are SGHVS and FQNEAQ. Trimming took 1 base from V and 9 from J, leaving 13 bases between them. CDR3 nucleotides: TGTGCCAGCAGCTTAGGGGTCGGGAGCACTGAGCAGTTCTTC. Protein sequence: CASSLGVGSTEQFF.